This T cell receptor beta chain was retrieved from a study of pediatric ulcerative colitis. Notes on the study in general: This repertoire reflects total lymphocytes rather than subpopulations like regulatory T cells. In rectum, acute severe colitis had expanded clones and less diversity. Two patients' blood samples yielded substantially fewer templates.

Data came from immunoSEQ multiplex PCR; TCRdb stores just in-frame clones and leaves some out. Among roughly 45,000 clones, 78% were seen once, and the ten largest hold less than 4.5%. Rectal tissue came from one to two pinch biopsies taken at colonoscopy. Note on this clone: Antigen: not known.

This clonotype was obtained from a girl aged 10 to 17 with moderate ulcerative colitis. Sequenced sample: gut tissue.

CDR3 in DNA: TGCAGCGTTGAAAGCAGGGGGCGCGGTTATGGCTACACCTTC. Translation: CSVESRGRGYGYTF. The chain couples TRBV29-1 to TRBJ1-2; TRBD1 agrees at 8 bases. Germline V lookup: CDR1 SQVTM, CDR2 ANQGSEA. The CDR3 extends over 14 amino acids. With 2 bases clipped from V and 5 bases from J, the junction kept 7 bases outside the gene matches.